The T cell receptor (beta chain) described here comes from a study of blood T cell repertoires in COVID-19. Study details: Spain, Italy and the United States supplied samples that represented acute and convalescent COVID-19. T cells, B-cell-depleted T cells, or PBMCs provided the cDNA or gDNA that served as material.

Profiling relied on immunoSEQ multiplex PCR, and the TCRdb table lists in-frame clones only, not all of them. Counted here are around 470,000 clones, nearly 90% occurring once; the ten biggest clones make up about 1%. Germline V gene sequence: CDR1 LNHDA, CDR2 SQIVND (reference sequence). CDR3 size: 13 residues. V was pared by 3 bases and J by 4 bases, with 10 bases between. The sequenced sample was peripheral blood. The chain carries TRBV19 and TRBJ2-7, with D tentatively TRBD2 (6 bases). The clonotype originates from a man in his late teens or twenties with COVID-19, enrolled during active disease. Here the CDR3 DNA reads TGTGCCAGTAGTATCGTCGGGAGATACGAGCAGTACTTC. This sequence encodes CASSIVGRYEQYF.